The following is a TCR beta chain sequence with its context. V was clipped by 4 bases and J by 4 bases; unmatched bases: 2. CDR3 length equals 13 residues. The data were obtained in a study of control samples from healthy donors and cancer patients. The protocol was immunoSEQ multiplex PCR, while the TCRdb copy is restricted to in-frame clones and leaves out a portion. This sample has about 170,000 clones, with roughly 92% found just once. Sequencing was performed on blood. This TCR derives from a woman between 18 and 29 years old in good health. V usage is TRBV12-3 or TRBV12-4 and J usage is TRBJ2-3, with 7 bases identical to TRBD1. CDR3 residues: CASSYDRADTQYF. The CDR3 bases are TGTGCCAGCAGTTATGACAGGGCAGATACGCAGTATTTT.